The rows below give T cell receptor beta chains drawn from one sample of a study of T cell responses to AZD1222 COVID-19 vaccine. Sequencing used immunoSEQ multiplex PCR; TCRdb keeps in-frame clones, though not all of them. The sample yields fewer than 85,000 clones, about 91% seen once. This specimen consisted of peripheral blood, obtained on day 0 of MenACWY control vaccination. The receptors derive from an adult in good health. CDR3s include the opening cysteine and the closing phenylalanine or tryptophan. A D gene is named only where the DNA matches it firmly. The size of a clone is reported for some rows only, either as once, few or many, or as a class for expanded clones.

d_gene: NA; abundance: NA; len: 16; j_gene: TRBJ1-3; v_gene: TRBV6-2/TRBV6-3; CDR3aa: CASSYAGHIIGNTIYF; CDR3nt: TGTGCCAGCAGTTACGCGGGACATATAATTGGAAACACCATATATTTT
d_gene: NA; abundance: NA; len: 14; j_gene: TRBJ2-7; v_gene: TRBV13; CDR3aa: CASRMTGFAYEQYF; CDR3nt: TGTGCCAGCAGGATGACAGGCTTCGCCTACGAGCAGTACTTC
d_gene: NA; abundance: NA; len: 13; j_gene: TRBJ2-7; v_gene: TRBV6-6; CDR3aa: CASSYASGYEQYF; CDR3nt: TGTGCCAGCAGTTACGCGAGTGGCTACGAGCAGTACTTC
d_gene: TRBD1; abundance: NA; len: 15; j_gene: TRBJ1-4; v_gene: TRBV28; CDR3aa: CASSLPGTGEEKLFF; CDR3nt: TGTGCCAGCAGTTTACCCGGGACAGGAGAGGAAAAACTGTTTTTT
d_gene: NA; abundance: NA; len: 15; j_gene: TRBJ2-3; v_gene: TRBV5-1; CDR3aa: CASSSSAAGTDTQYF; CDR3nt: TGCGCCAGCAGCTCGAGCGCGGCCGGCACAGATACGCAGTATTTT
d_gene: TRBD2; abundance: NA; len: 16; j_gene: TRBJ2-1; v_gene: TRBV3-1/TRBV3-2; CDR3aa: CASSPRLAGTYNEQFF; CDR3nt: TGTGCCAGCAGCCCAAGACTAGCGGGGACCTACAATGAGCAGTTCTTC
d_gene: NA; abundance: NA; len: 15; j_gene: TRBJ1-6; v_gene: TRBV7-2; CDR3aa: CASSHSDPYNSPLHF; CDR3nt: TGTGCCAGCAGCCACAGCGATCCATATAATTCACCCCTCCACTTT
d_gene: NA; abundance: NA; len: 15; j_gene: TRBJ2-1; v_gene: TRBV11-2; CDR3aa: CASSLAGIGPVEQFF; CDR3nt: TGTGCCAGCAGCTTAGCGGGAATAGGACCCGTTGAGCAGTTCTTC
d_gene: NA; abundance: NA; len: 12; j_gene: TRBJ1-2; v_gene: TRBV28; CDR3aa: CASSLNWRGYTF; CDR3nt: TGTGCCAGCAGTTTAAATTGGAGGGGCTACACCTTC
d_gene: NA; abundance: NA; len: 14; j_gene: TRBJ1-4; v_gene: TRBV3-1/TRBV3-2; CDR3aa: CASSHSPNNEKLFF; CDR3nt: TGTGCCAGCAGCCATTCGCCTAACAATGAAAAACTGTTTTTT
d_gene: NA; abundance: once; len: 15; j_gene: TRBJ2-7; v_gene: TRBV7-2; CDR3aa: CASSRAGDSSYEQYF; CDR3nt: TGTGCCAGCAGCCGGGCAGGGGATAGCTCCTACGAGCAGTACTTC
d_gene: TRBD2; abundance: once; len: 16; j_gene: TRBJ2-3; v_gene: TRBV11-1; CDR3aa: CASSDLLAGDTDTQYF; CDR3nt: TGTGCCAGCAGCGACCTACTAGCGGGGGACACAGATACGCAGTATTTT
d_gene: TRBD1; abundance: NA; len: 14; j_gene: TRBJ1-4; v_gene: TRBV28; CDR3aa: CASVGGTGVEKLFF; CDR3nt: TGTGCCAGCGTTGGCGGGACAGGGGTTGAAAAACTGTTTTTT
d_gene: NA; abundance: NA; len: 14; j_gene: TRBJ1-1; v_gene: TRBV29-1; CDR3aa: CSVILVQGHTEAFF; CDR3nt: TGCAGCGTTATTCTGGTACAGGGCCACACTGAAGCTTTCTTT
d_gene: NA; abundance: NA; len: 15; j_gene: TRBJ2-3; v_gene: TRBV28; CDR3aa: CASSLLGMGTDTQYF; CDR3nt: TGTGCCAGCAGTTTATTGGGGATGGGCACAGATACGCAGTATTTT
d_gene: NA; abundance: NA; len: 15; j_gene: TRBJ1-6; v_gene: TRBV28; CDR3aa: CASSLSGGVRSPLHF; CDR3nt: TGTGCCAGCAGTTTAAGCGGGGGGGTAAGATCACCCCTCCACTTT
d_gene: TRBD2; abundance: NA; len: 14; j_gene: TRBJ2-1; v_gene: TRBV28; CDR3aa: CASRLAGGINEQFF; CDR3nt: TGTGCCAGCAGACTAGCGGGAGGGATCAATGAGCAGTTCTTC
d_gene: TRBD2; abundance: NA; len: 17; j_gene: TRBJ2-2; v_gene: TRBV24-1; CDR3aa: CATSDPASGRAVGELFF; CDR3nt: TGTGCCACCAGTGATCCAGCTAGCGGGAGGGCCGTTGGGGAGCTGTTTTTT
d_gene: NA; abundance: NA; len: 17; j_gene: TRBJ2-1; v_gene: TRBV12-1; CDR3aa: CASSFLVTSGSCNEQFF; CDR3nt: TGTGCCAGCAGCTTTTTGGTAACAAGCGGTTCTTGCAATGAGCAGTTCTTC
d_gene: NA; abundance: NA; len: 13; j_gene: TRBJ1-3; v_gene: TRBV2; CDR3aa: CASRGDSGNTIYF; CDR3nt: TGTGCCAGCAGGGGGGACTCTGGAAACACCATATATTTT
d_gene: NA; abundance: NA; len: 14; j_gene: TRBJ2-1; v_gene: TRBV19; CDR3aa: CASQFASQAGEQFF; CDR3nt: TGTGCCTCACAGTTTGCTAGTCAGGCCGGTGAGCAGTTCTTC
d_gene: TRBD1; abundance: NA; len: 14; j_gene: TRBJ2-5; v_gene: TRBV10-3; CDR3aa: CAIRPDRGRETQYF; CDR3nt: TGTGCCATCAGGCCTGACAGGGGAAGGGAGACCCAGTACTTC
d_gene: TRBD1; abundance: NA; len: 14; j_gene: TRBJ1-4; v_gene: TRBV18; CDR3aa: CASSRDRVTEKLFF; CDR3nt: TGTGCCAGCTCACGGGACAGGGTCACTGAAAAACTGTTTTTT
d_gene: TRBD1; abundance: NA; len: 18; j_gene: TRBJ2-3; v_gene: TRBV3-1/TRBV3-2; CDR3aa: CASSQPYPTGGVVDTQYF; CDR3nt: TGTGCCAGCAGCCAACCTTACCCGACAGGGGGGGTTGTGGATACGCAGTATTTT
d_gene: TRBD2; abundance: NA; len: 16; j_gene: TRBJ2-5; v_gene: TRBV7-2; CDR3aa: CASRPPGLADQETQYF; CDR3nt: TGTGCCAGCAGGCCACCGGGACTAGCGGACCAAGAGACCCAGTACTTC
d_gene: NA; abundance: NA; len: 13; j_gene: TRBJ2-2; v_gene: TRBV6-5; CDR3aa: CASRHRATGELFF; CDR3nt: TGTGCCAGCAGACACAGGGCTACCGGGGAGCTGTTTTTT
d_gene: NA; abundance: NA; len: 12; j_gene: TRBJ1-2; v_gene: TRBV6-5; CDR3aa: CASILAEGGYTF; CDR3nt: TGTGCCAGCATATTGGCAGAAGGCGGCTACACCTTC
d_gene: TRBD2; abundance: NA; len: 15; j_gene: TRBJ2-3; v_gene: TRBV3-1/TRBV3-2; CDR3aa: CASSQVAGGQGTQYF; CDR3nt: TGTGCCAGCAGCCAAGTTGCGGGGGGGCAGGGGACGCAGTATTTT
d_gene: NA; abundance: once; len: 15; j_gene: TRBJ2-3; v_gene: TRBV19; CDR3aa: CASSTGFSSTDTQYF; CDR3nt: TGTGCCAGTAGTACAGGGTTCTCTAGCACAGATACGCAGTATTTT
d_gene: NA; abundance: NA; len: 12; j_gene: TRBJ2-1; v_gene: TRBV29-1; CDR3aa: CSLLEGYNEQFF; CDR3nt: TGCAGTCTCCTCGAGGGCTACAATGAGCAGTTCTTC
d_gene: TRBD1; abundance: NA; len: 15; j_gene: TRBJ2-7; v_gene: TRBV7-9; CDR3aa: CASSPDRAFSYEQYF; CDR3nt: TGTGCCAGCAGCCCAGACAGGGCTTTCTCCTACGAGCAGTACTTC
d_gene: TRBD1; abundance: NA; len: 13; j_gene: TRBJ1-2; v_gene: TRBV12-3/TRBV12-4; CDR3aa: CASSFTGVRGYTF; CDR3nt: TGTGCCAGCAGTTTCACAGGGGTTCGGGGCTACACCTTC
d_gene: TRBD1; abundance: NA; len: 14; j_gene: TRBJ1-5; v_gene: TRBV9; CDR3aa: CASSKGTENQPQHF; CDR3nt: TGTGCCAGCAGCAAAGGGACAGAAAATCAGCCCCAGCATTTT
d_gene: NA; abundance: NA; len: 11; j_gene: TRBJ1-2; v_gene: TRBV9; CDR3aa: CASSARDGYTF; CDR3nt: TGTGCCAGCAGCGCGAGGGACGGCTACACCTTC
d_gene: TRBD2; abundance: NA; len: 20; j_gene: TRBJ2-7; v_gene: TRBV3-1/TRBV3-2; CDR3aa: CASSQGKGTGRARGSYEQYF; CDR3nt: TGTGCCAGCAGCCAAGGAAAGGGAACCGGGAGGGCCCGGGGGTCCTACGAGCAGTACTTC
d_gene: NA; abundance: few; len: 15; j_gene: TRBJ1-5; v_gene: TRBV6-2/TRBV6-3; CDR3aa: CASSHPDQTNQPQHF; CDR3nt: TGTGCCAGCAGTCACCCGGATCAGACCAATCAGCCCCAGCATTTT
d_gene: NA; abundance: NA; len: 16; j_gene: TRBJ1-4; v_gene: TRBV7-9; CDR3aa: CASSSQRTAPNEKLFF; CDR3nt: TGTGCCAGCAGCTCTCAGCGGACGGCTCCTAATGAAAAACTGTTTTTT
d_gene: TRBD2; abundance: NA; len: 15; j_gene: TRBJ2-2; v_gene: TRBV29-1; CDR3aa: CSVVAGALNTGELFF; CDR3nt: TGCAGCGTTGTAGCGGGGGCCTTGAACACCGGGGAGCTGTTTTTT
d_gene: NA; abundance: NA; len: 14; j_gene: TRBJ1-2; v_gene: TRBV7-9; CDR3aa: CASSLEGRSYGYTF; CDR3nt: TGTGCCAGCAGCTTAGAGGGACGAAGTTATGGCTACACCTTC
d_gene: TRBD1; abundance: NA; len: 16; j_gene: TRBJ2-7; v_gene: TRBV19; CDR3aa: CASSNEPGTDTYEQYF; CDR3nt: TGTGCCAGTAGTAACGAACCCGGGACAGATACCTACGAGCAGTACTTC
d_gene: TRBD2; abundance: NA; len: 14; j_gene: TRBJ2-3; v_gene: TRBV24-1; CDR3aa: CATMASGWADTQYF; CDR3nt: TGTGCCACCATGGCTAGCGGGTGGGCAGATACGCAGTATTTT
d_gene: NA; abundance: NA; len: 16; j_gene: TRBJ2-6; v_gene: TRBV27; CDR3aa: CASSLIRGAGANVLTF; CDR3nt: TGTGCCAGCAGTCTCATCCGGGGCGCTGGGGCCAACGTCCTGACTTTC
d_gene: TRBD2; abundance: NA; len: 15; j_gene: TRBJ2-5; v_gene: TRBV7-3; CDR3aa: CASSSQPGLQETQYF; CDR3nt: TGTGCCAGCAGCTCCCAACCGGGACTACAAGAGACCCAGTACTTC
d_gene: TRBD1; abundance: NA; len: 15; j_gene: TRBJ1-6; v_gene: TRBV11-2; CDR3aa: CASSNWDSYNSPLHF; CDR3nt: TGTGCCAGCAGCAACTGGGACAGCTATAATTCACCCCTCCACTTT
d_gene: NA; abundance: NA; len: 15; j_gene: TRBJ1-1; v_gene: TRBV19; CDR3aa: CASSAGRVRNTEAFF; CDR3nt: TGTGCCAGTAGTGCCGGGAGAGTGCGGAACACTGAAGCTTTCTTT
d_gene: TRBD1; abundance: NA; len: 14; j_gene: TRBJ2-7; v_gene: TRBV6-5; CDR3aa: CASRAGTGVFEQYF; CDR3nt: TGTGCCAGCAGGGCCGGGACAGGGGTATTCGAGCAGTACTTC
d_gene: TRBD1; abundance: NA; len: 17; j_gene: TRBJ1-5; v_gene: TRBV6-2/TRBV6-3; CDR3aa: CASSYSTGGSYNQPQHF; CDR3nt: TGTGCCAGCAGTTACTCTACAGGGGGCAGTTATAATCAGCCCCAGCATTTT
d_gene: TRBD2; abundance: NA; len: 17; j_gene: TRBJ2-1; v_gene: TRBV10-2; CDR3aa: CASSARGGRVSYNEQFF; CDR3nt: TGCGCCAGCAGTGCCCGGGGCGGGAGGGTCTCCTACAATGAGCAGTTCTTC
d_gene: TRBD2; abundance: NA; len: 16; j_gene: TRBJ2-7; v_gene: TRBV2; CDR3aa: CASSSLTSGRTYEQYF; CDR3nt: TGTGCCAGCAGTTCGCTCACTAGCGGGAGGACCTACGAGCAGTACTTC
d_gene: NA; abundance: NA; len: 16; j_gene: TRBJ2-1; v_gene: TRBV11-1; CDR3aa: CASSLGGVSSYNEQFF; CDR3nt: TGTGCCAGCAGCTTGGGCGGGGTAAGCTCCTACAATGAGCAGTTCTTC
d_gene: NA; abundance: few; len: 14; j_gene: TRBJ2-2; v_gene: TRBV2; CDR3aa: CASSGRRVTGELFF; CDR3nt: TGTGCCAGCAGTGGTCGCAGGGTCACCGGGGAGCTGTTTTTT
d_gene: NA; abundance: once; len: 16; j_gene: TRBJ2-1; v_gene: TRBV2; CDR3aa: CASSEDTSFTGNEQFF; CDR3nt: TGTGCCAGCAGTGAAGATACTAGTTTTACCGGCAATGAGCAGTTCTTC
d_gene: NA; abundance: NA; len: 13; j_gene: TRBJ1-4; v_gene: TRBV6-5; CDR3aa: CASRDRGNEKLFF; CDR3nt: TGTGCCAGCAGGGACAGAGGTAATGAAAAACTGTTTTTT